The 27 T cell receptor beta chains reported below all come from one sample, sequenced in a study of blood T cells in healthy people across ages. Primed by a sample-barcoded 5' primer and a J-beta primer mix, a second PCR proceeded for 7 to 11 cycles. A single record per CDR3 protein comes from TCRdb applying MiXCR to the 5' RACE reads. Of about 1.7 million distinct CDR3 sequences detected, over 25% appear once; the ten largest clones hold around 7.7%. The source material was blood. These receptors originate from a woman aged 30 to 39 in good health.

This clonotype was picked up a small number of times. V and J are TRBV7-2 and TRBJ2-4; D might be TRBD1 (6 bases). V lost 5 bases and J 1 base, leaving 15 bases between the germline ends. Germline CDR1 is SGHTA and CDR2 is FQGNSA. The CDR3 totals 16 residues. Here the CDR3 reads CASSVRSQGAKNIQYF. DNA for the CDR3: TGTGCCAGCAGCGTTAGGAGCCAGGGGGCCAAAAACATTCAGTACTTC. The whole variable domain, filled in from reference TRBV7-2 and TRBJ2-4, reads GAGVSQSPSNKVTEKGKDVELRCDPISGHTALYWYRQSLGQGLEFLIYFQGNSAPDKSGLPSDRFSAERTGGSVSTLTIQRTQQEDSAVYLCASSVRSQGAKNIQYFGAGTRLSVL.

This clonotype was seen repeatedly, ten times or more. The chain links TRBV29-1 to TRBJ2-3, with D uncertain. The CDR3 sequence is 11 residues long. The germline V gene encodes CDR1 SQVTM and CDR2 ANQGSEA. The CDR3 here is CSAAGTDTQYF. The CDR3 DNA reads TGCAGTGCGGCAGGTACAGATACGCAGTATTTT.

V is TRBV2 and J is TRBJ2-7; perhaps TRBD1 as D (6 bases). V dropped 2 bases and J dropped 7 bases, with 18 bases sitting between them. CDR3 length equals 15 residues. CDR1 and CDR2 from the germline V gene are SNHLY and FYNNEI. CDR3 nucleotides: TGTGCCAGCAGTGAATGGCCAGGGGAAAAAGGAGAGCAGTACTTC. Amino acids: CASSEWPGEKGEQYF.

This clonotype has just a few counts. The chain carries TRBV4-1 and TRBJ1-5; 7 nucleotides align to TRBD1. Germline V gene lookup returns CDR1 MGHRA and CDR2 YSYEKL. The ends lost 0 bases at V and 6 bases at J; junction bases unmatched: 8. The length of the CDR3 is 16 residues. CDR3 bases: TGCGCCAGCAGCCAAGATCCGGCAGGGGGTATTCAGCCCCAGCATTTT. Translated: CASSQDPAGGIQPQHF.

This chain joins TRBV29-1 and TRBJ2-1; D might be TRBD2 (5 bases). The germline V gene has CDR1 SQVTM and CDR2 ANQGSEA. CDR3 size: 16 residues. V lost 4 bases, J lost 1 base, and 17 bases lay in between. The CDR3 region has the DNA TGCAGCGTTGTGACGGGAATAGATAGTTCCTACAATGAGCAGTTCTTC. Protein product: CSVVTGIDSSYNEQFF.

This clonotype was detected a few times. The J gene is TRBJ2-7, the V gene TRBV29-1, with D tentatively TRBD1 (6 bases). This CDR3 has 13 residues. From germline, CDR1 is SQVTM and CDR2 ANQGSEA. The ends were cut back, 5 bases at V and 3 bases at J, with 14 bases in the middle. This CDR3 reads CSVSGGRGYEQYF. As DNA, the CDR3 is TGCAGCGTTTCTGGCGGCAGGGGCTACGAGCAGTACTTC.

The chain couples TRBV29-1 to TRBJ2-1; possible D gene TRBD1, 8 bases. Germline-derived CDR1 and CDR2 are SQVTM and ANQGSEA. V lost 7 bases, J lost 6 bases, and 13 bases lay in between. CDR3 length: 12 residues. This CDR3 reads CSGGGQANEQFF. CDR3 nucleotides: TGCAGCGGGGGGGGACAGGCCAATGAGCAGTTCTTC.

The CDR3 nucleotides read TGTGCCAGTAAGGTACAGGGACTAGGGCAGCCCCAGCATTTT. It is translated as CASKVQGLGQPQHF. The chain is built from TRBV19 and TRBJ1-5; the D gene is possibly TRBD1 (6 bases). The CDR3 length is 14 residues. Germline CDR1 and CDR2: LNHDA and SQIVND (reference sequence). The V gene lost 7 bases and the J gene lost 7 bases, with 17 bases spanning the gap.

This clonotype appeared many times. Here the CDR3 reads CASSRSIQETQYF. DNA of the CDR3: TGTGCCAGCAGTAGATCCATTCAAGAGACCCAGTACTTC. The chain is built from TRBV6-5 and TRBJ2-5; no clear D. Germline V gene lookup returns CDR1 MNHEY and CDR2 SVGAGI. V lost 5 bases to trimming and J lost 2 bases, with 9 bases between them. This CDR3 is 13 amino acids long.

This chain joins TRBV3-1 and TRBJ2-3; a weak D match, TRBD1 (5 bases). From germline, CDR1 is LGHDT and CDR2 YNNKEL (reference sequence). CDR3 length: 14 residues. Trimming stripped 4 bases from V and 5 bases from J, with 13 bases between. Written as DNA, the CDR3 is TGTGCCAGCAGCCGTTATTCAGGGATAGATACGCAGTATTTT. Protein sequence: CASSRYSGIDTQYF.

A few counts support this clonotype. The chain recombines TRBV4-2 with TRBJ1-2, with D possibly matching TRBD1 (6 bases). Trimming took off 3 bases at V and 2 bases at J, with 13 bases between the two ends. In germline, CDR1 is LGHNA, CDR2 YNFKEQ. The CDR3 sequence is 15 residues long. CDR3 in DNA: TGTGCCAGCAGCCAGGCTAACAGGGAAAACTATGGCTACACCTTC. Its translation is CASSQANRENYGYTF.

The CDR3 coding sequence is TGTGCCAGCAGTGGGACTAGCGGGAGTATCTCAGATACGCAGTATTTT. The encoded protein is CASSGTSGSISDTQYF. V is TRBV2 and J is TRBJ2-3, with TRBD2 matching over 13 bases. Germline-derived CDR1 and CDR2 are SNHLY and FYNNEI. The CDR3 runs to 16 residues. The V and J ends lost 4 bases and 4 bases, in that order; junction bases with no gene match: 5.

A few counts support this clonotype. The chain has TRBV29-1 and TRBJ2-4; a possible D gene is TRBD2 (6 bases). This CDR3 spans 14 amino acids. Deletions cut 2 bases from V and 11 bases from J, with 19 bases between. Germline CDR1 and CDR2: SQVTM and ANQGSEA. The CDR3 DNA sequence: TGCAGCGTTGAATTTGTTTGGGGTAGCGGCGTTCAGTACTTC. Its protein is CSVEFVWGSGVQYF.

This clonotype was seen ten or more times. CDR3 region: CAIRTVFSTDTQYF. Here the CDR3 DNA reads TGTGCCATAAGGACAGTCTTTAGCACAGATACGCAGTATTTT. The V call is TRBV10-3, the J call TRBJ2-3; tentatively, D is TRBD1 (6 bases). The CDR3 sequence is 14 residues long. Germline V CDR1 and CDR2: ENHRY, SYGVKD. The V end lost 9 bases, the J end lost 0 bases, and 13 bases lay between the germline ends.

CDR3 sequence (DNA): TGTGCCAGCACTTTCGGGCTGGGGAGCCACGAGCAGTACTTC. Translated: CASTFGLGSHEQYF. The J gene is TRBJ2-7, the V gene TRBV12-3 or TRBV12-4, with a possible D match to TRBD2 (5 bases). The CDR3 is 14 amino acids. The germline V and J ends were trimmed by 7 bases and 5 bases, with 18 bases remaining between them.

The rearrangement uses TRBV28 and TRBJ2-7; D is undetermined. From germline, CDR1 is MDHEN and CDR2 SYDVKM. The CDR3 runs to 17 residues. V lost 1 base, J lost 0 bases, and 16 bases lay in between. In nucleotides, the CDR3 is TGTGCCAGCAGTTTATCGCGACAAGGAAGGAGCTCCTACGAGCAGTACTTC. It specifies CASSLSRQGRSSYEQYF.

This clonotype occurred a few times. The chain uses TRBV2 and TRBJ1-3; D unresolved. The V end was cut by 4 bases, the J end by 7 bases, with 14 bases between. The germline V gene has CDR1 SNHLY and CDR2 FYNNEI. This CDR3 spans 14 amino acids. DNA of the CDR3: TGTGCCAGCAGTGTAGACAAGGTCGGGAACACCATATATTTT. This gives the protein CASSVDKVGNTIYF.

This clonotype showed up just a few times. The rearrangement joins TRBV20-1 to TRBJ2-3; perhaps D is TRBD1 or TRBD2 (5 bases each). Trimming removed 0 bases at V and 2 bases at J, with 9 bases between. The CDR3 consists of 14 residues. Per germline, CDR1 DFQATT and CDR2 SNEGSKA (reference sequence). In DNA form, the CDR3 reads TGCAGTGCTAGAGATACCGGGGCCACAGATACGCAGTATTTT. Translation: CSARDTGATDTQYF.

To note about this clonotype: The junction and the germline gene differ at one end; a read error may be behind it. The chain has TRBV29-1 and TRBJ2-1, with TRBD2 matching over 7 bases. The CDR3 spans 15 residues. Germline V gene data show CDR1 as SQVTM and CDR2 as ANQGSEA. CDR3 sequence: CSVVSALAEYNEQVF. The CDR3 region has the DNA TGCAGCGTTGTATCAGCCCTAGCGGAATACAATGAGCAGGTCTTC.

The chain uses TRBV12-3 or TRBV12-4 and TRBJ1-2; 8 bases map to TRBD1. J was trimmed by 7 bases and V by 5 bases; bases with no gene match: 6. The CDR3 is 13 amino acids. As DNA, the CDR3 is TGTGCCAGCAGTGTCGACAGGGGCGCTGGCTACACCTTC. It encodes CASSVDRGAGYTF.

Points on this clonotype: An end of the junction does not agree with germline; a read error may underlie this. The chain's CDR3 is CASRGPGNTIYF. The CDR3 coding sequence is TGTGCGAGCAGGGGTCCGGGAAACACCATATATTTT. The rearrangement links TRBV6-5 to TRBJ1-3; weak D call: TRBD1 (6 bases). The germline V gene encodes CDR1 MNHEY and CDR2 SVGAGI. This CDR3 spans 12 amino acids.

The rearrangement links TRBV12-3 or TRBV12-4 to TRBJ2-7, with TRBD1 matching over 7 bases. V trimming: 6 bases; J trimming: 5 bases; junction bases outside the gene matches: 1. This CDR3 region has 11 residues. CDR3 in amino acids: CASRGGDEQYF. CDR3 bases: TGTGCCAGCAGAGGGGGCGACGAGCAGTACTTC.

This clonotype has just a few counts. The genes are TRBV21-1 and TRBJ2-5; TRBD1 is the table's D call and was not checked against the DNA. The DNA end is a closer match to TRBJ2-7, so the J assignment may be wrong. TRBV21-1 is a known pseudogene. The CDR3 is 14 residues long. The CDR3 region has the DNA TGTGCCAGCAGCATCAGGGGAAACGCCCACGAGCAGTACTTC. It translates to CASSIRGNAHEQYF.

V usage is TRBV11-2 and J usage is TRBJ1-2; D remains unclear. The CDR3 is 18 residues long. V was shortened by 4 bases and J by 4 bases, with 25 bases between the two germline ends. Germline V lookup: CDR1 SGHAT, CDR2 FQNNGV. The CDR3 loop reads CASSSPLLTPGKIYGYTF. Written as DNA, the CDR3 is TGTGCCAGCAGCTCCCCCTTGCTGACGCCGGGGAAGATCTATGGCTACACCTTC.

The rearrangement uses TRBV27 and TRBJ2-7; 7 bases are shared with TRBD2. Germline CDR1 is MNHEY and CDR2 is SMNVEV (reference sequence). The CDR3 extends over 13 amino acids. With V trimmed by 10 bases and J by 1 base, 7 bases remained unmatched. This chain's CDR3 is CATVDGGSYEQYF. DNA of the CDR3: TGTGCCACCGTGGACGGGGGGTCCTACGAGCAGTACTTC.

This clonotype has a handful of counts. DNA for the CDR3: TGTGCCAGCAGTTACCTAGGACCCTCCGTGCAGTTCTTC. Its protein is CASSYLGPSVQFF. The genes are TRBV6-2 or TRBV6-3 and TRBJ2-1, with D uncertain. In germline, CDR1 is MNHEY, CDR2 SVGEGT. V gave up 2 bases and J gave up 12 bases, with 14 bases separating them. The CDR3 contains 13 residues.

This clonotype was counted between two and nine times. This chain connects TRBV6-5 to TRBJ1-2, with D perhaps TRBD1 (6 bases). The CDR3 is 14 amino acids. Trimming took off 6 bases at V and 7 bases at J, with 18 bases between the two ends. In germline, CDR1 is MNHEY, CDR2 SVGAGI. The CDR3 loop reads CASRKGGWNTGYTF. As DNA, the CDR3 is TGTGCCAGCAGAAAGGGGGGTTGGAATACTGGCTACACCTTC.